The 22 T cell receptor beta chains given below trace back to one sample, sequenced in a study of blood T cell repertoires in COVID-19. TCRdb's copy holds only in-frame clones and misses some; the assay was immunoSEQ multiplex PCR. The table lists approximately 120,000 clones, less than 90% of them singletons, with 18% in the top ten. The sample comprised PBMCs or T cells enriched from blood (not recorded which). The receptors stem from a young man who had recovered from COVID-19.

V and J are TRBV4-1 and TRBJ2-7; D gene uncertain. Germline CDR1 is MGHRA and CDR2 is YSYEKL. The CDR3 spans 14 residues. V lost 0 bases to trimming and J lost 7 bases, with 13 bases between them. The CDR3, as DNA: TGCGCCAGCAGCCAAGATGAACACAGAATAGAGCAGTACGTC. Translation gives CASSQDEHRIEQYV.

The chain employs TRBV27 and TRBJ1-4; a possible D gene is TRBD1 (5 bases). Germline V lookup: CDR1 MNHEY, CDR2 SMNVEV (reference sequence). The CDR3 totals 16 residues. V shed 5 bases and J shed 5 bases, with 18 bases lying between them. The CDR3 nucleotides are TGTGCCAGCAGTACACATCCCAGGGATCTCAATGAAAAACTGTTTTTT. Translated, it gives CASSTHPRDLNEKLFF.

This clone was picked up one time. J is TRBJ2-5 and V is TRBV5-8; the match to TRBD2 covers 7 bases. V shed 4 bases and J 2 bases; nucleotides not matched to a gene: 5. The CDR3 contains 14 residues. Per the germline V gene, CDR1 is SGHTS and CDR2 is YDEGEE. The CDR3 DNA sequence: TGTGCCAGCAGCGTGTACGGGGGGCAAGAGACCCAGTACTTC. It codes for CASSVYGGQETQYF. The full variable domain, with the rest looked up from reference TRBV5-8 and TRBJ2-5, is EAGVTQSPTHLIKTRGQQATLRCSPISGHTSVYWYQQALGLGLQFLLWYDEGEERNRGNFPPRFSGRQFPNYSSELNVNALELEDSALYLCASSVYGGQETQYFGPGTRLLVL.

The chain uses TRBV10-2 and TRBJ1-4, with 7 nucleotides matching TRBD1. CDR1 and CDR2 from the germline V gene are WSHSY and SAAADI. The CDR3 sequence is 14 residues long. Trimming cost V 8 bases and J 2 bases; bases outside gene matches: 5. This CDR3 is CASPRTGTNEKLFF. CDR3 DNA: TGCGCCAGCCCCCGGACAGGCACTAATGAAAAACTGTTTTTT.

The V and J genes are TRBV5-1 and TRBJ1-2; a weak D match, TRBD1 (6 bases). Germline V CDR1 and CDR2: SGHRS, YFSETQ. The germline V and J ends were trimmed by 2 bases and 9 bases, with 14 bases remaining between them. The CDR3 extends over 13 amino acids. This CDR3 is CASSLASGVSYTF. For the CDR3, the DNA is TGCGCCAGCAGCTTAGCCTCAGGGGTGAGCTACACCTTC.

The sample holds one count of this clone. The rearrangement links TRBV6-5 to TRBJ2-7, with 7 bases aligning to TRBD1. J lost 3 bases, V lost 6 bases, and 11 bases had no gene match. This CDR3 has 15 amino acids. Germline lookup yields CDR1 MNHEY and CDR2 SVGAGI. CDR3 coding DNA: TGTGCCAGCAGACAAAAACAGGGGATATTCTACGAGCAGTACTTC. Residues: CASRQKQGIFYEQYF.

The rearrangement uses TRBV7-3 and TRBJ2-3; 15 bases line up with TRBD2. The length of the CDR3 is 17 residues. The J segment lost 8 bases and the V segment lost 0 bases, leaving 6 bases of the junction unmatched. From germline, CDR1 is SGHTA and CDR2 FQGTGA. In DNA, the CDR3 is TGTGCCAGCAGCTTAACAGCTGGACTAGCGGGAGGGGGTACGCAGTATTTT. Protein product: CASSLTAGLAGGGTQYF.

The gene calls are TRBV19 and TRBJ2-3, with D maybe TRBD1 (6 bases). Between the trimmed V and J ends, which lost 2 bases and 0 bases, there was a span of 18 bases. The germline gives CDR1 LNHDA, CDR2 SQIVND (reference sequence). This CDR3 has 18 residues. CDR3 DNA: TGTGCCAGTAGTATAACCCTCCCGGGACACATAAGCACAGATACGCAGTATTTT. Translation: CASSITLPGHISTDTQYF. Filled out from reference TRBV19 and TRBJ2-3, the complete variable domain reads DGGITQSPKYLFRKEGQNVTLSCEQNLNHDAMYWYRQDPGQGLRLIYYSQIVNDFQKGDIAEGYSVSREKKESFPLTVTSAQKNPTAFYLCASSITLPGHISTDTQYFGPGTRLTVL.

This clone was seen just once. The chain joins TRBV27 to TRBJ2-5, with D perhaps matching TRBD2 (5 bases). With 6 bases removed from V and 6 bases from J, the gap between germline ends came to 26 bases. This CDR3 contains 17 residues. CDR1 is MNHEY, CDR2 SMNVEV, per germline (reference sequence). DNA for the CDR3: TGTGCCAGCAGCCCTACCACCAAGACTATTAACCCCCAGACCCAGTACTTC. Amino acids: CASSPTTKTINPQTQYF.

V is TRBV5-6 and J is TRBJ2-7; TRBD2 matches 9 bases. CDR3 size: 16 residues. Germline CDR1 and CDR2: SGHDT and YYEEEE. V lost 0 bases, J lost 0 bases, and 4 bases stayed unmatched. CDR3 in DNA: TGTGCCAGCAGCTTGGAACTAGCGGGCTACTCCTACGAGCAGTACTTC. The encoded protein is CASSLELAGYSYEQYF.

This rearrangement joins TRBV4-1 to TRBJ1-2; 9 bases align to TRBD1. The trim removed 0 bases at V and 0 bases at J, leaving 8 bases unmatched. Germline lookup yields CDR1 MGHRA and CDR2 YSYEKL. The CDR3 sequence is 18 residues long. This chain's CDR3 is CASSQDGTGTNTNYGYTF. As DNA, the CDR3 is TGCGCCAGCAGCCAAGATGGGACAGGGACTAACACTAACTATGGCTACACCTTC.

In this sample, this clone turned up a few times. The V gene is TRBV11-1, the J gene TRBJ1-5, with D unresolved. Trimming removed 5 bases at V and 3 bases at J, with 8 bases between. This CDR3 is built from 13 residues. CDR1 is SGHAT, CDR2 FQDESV, per germline (reference sequence). Here the CDR3 DNA reads TGTGCCAGCAGCCAGGATTCCAATCAGCCCCAGCATTTT. Amino acid sequence: CASSQDSNQPQHF.

This clone was seen a single time. The rearrangement uses TRBV6-4 and TRBJ2-3; TRBD2 matches at 13 bases. Trimming took 6 bases from V and 4 from J; bases not matched to a gene: 10. Germline V gives CDR1 MRHNA, CDR2 SNTAGT. The CDR3 runs 17 residues. The CDR3 here is CASSIGTSGDRSDTQYF. In DNA form, the CDR3 reads TGTGCCAGCAGCATCGGGACTAGCGGGGATCGGTCAGATACGCAGTATTTT.

This rearrangement joins TRBV6-1 to TRBJ2-7; D is uncertain. The CDR3 has 14 amino acids. CDR1 and CDR2 from the germline V gene are MNHNS and SASEGT. V lost 2 bases to trimming and J lost 0 bases, with 8 bases between them. The CDR3 is CASSEPPSSYEQYF. CDR3 nucleotide sequence: TGTGCCAGCAGTGAACCCCCGAGCTCCTACGAGCAGTACTTC.

The V gene is TRBV19, the J gene TRBJ2-2, with a tentative D call TRBD1 (6 bases). Looked up from germline, CDR1 is LNHDA and CDR2 is SQIVND (reference sequence). The V end lost 5 bases, the J end lost 3 bases, and 13 bases lay between the germline ends. CDR3 length equals 15 residues. The CDR3 spells CASSPGHPDTGELFF. CDR3 nucleotide sequence: TGTGCCAGTAGTCCGGGACACCCGGACACCGGGGAGCTGTTTTTT.

The chain carries TRBV4-2 and TRBJ2-1, with 11 nucleotides matching TRBD2. Germline CDR1 is LGHNA and CDR2 is YNFKEQ. The CDR3 contains 16 residues. V shed 0 bases, J shed 8 bases, and the junction held 6 bases outside the gene matches. CDR3 nucleotide sequence: TGTGCCAGCAGCCAAGAGTCGCCTAGCGGGAGGCATGAGCAGTTCTTC. Encoded protein: CASSQESPSGRHEQFF.

The rearrangement uses TRBV5-5 and TRBJ2-3; 7 bases align to TRBD2. This CDR3 has 15 residues. Germline V gene sequence: CDR1 SGHKS, CDR2 YYEKEE (reference sequence). V gave up 5 bases and J gave up 2 bases; unmatched junction bases: 8. The CDR3 DNA reads TGTGCCAGCAGTCAAAGCGGGGTTCCCACAGATACGCAGTATTTT. Protein: CASSQSGVPTDTQYF.

In its sample, this clone was seen a few times. This chain links TRBV7-9 with TRBJ1-5, with D possibly TRBD1 on 6 matching bases. Germline V lookup: CDR1 SEHNR, CDR2 FQNEAQ (reference sequence). Trimming left V 5 bases short and J 4 bases short, with 21 bases between. CDR3 length equals 17 residues. The CDR3 DNA sequence: TGTGCCAGCAGCCTCGAGTATTCCGGGACATCGAATCAGCCCCAGCATTTT. It specifies CASSLEYSGTSNQPQHF.

V is TRBV2 and J is TRBJ2-3, with 15 bases that match TRBD2. Germline V gene sequence: CDR1 SNHLY, CDR2 FYNNEI. J was trimmed by 7 bases and V by 4 bases; bases with no gene match: 6. The CDR3 extends over 16 amino acids. Here the CDR3 DNA reads TGTGCCAGCAGTGGGACTAGCGGGGGGGCCACGAATACGCAGTATTTT. Its protein is CASSGTSGGATNTQYF.

The chain has TRBV7-9 and TRBJ2-1, with a tentative D call TRBD1 (6 bases). The CDR3 covers 17 residues. CDR1 and CDR2 from the germline V gene are SEHNR and FQNEAQ (reference sequence). With 2 bases removed from V and 0 bases from J, the gap between germline ends came to 14 bases. The CDR3 reads CASSLLDRRSSYNEQFF. The CDR3 DNA reads as TGTGCCAGCAGCTTACTCGACAGGCGTAGCTCCTACAATGAGCAGTTCTTC. Complete variable domain (other parts from reference TRBV7-9 and TRBJ2-1): DTGVSQNPRHKITKRGQNVTFRCDPISEHNRLYWYRQTLGQGPEFLTYFQNEAQLEKSRLLSDRFSAERPKGSFSTLEIQRTEQGDSAMYLCASSLLDRRSSYNEQFFGPGTRLTVL.

This clone was seen a few times. The J gene is TRBJ1-1, the V gene TRBV3-1 (or the pseudogene TRBV3-2), with a tentative D call TRBD1 (6 bases). Germline V CDR1 and CDR2: LGHDT, YNNKEL (reference sequence). This CDR3 is built from 14 residues. Deletions cut 0 bases from V and 1 base from J, with 6 bases between. The CDR3 here is CASSQEGGNTEAFF. In DNA, the CDR3 is TGTGCCAGCAGCCAAGAAGGGGGGAACACTGAAGCTTTCTTT.

The rearrangement uses TRBV3-1 (or the pseudogene TRBV3-2) and TRBJ2-7; D may be TRBD2 (6 bases). This CDR3 has 12 residues. CDR1 is LGHDT and CDR2 is YNNKEL in the germline V gene (reference sequence). V was pared by 4 bases and J by 6 bases, with 10 bases between. The CDR3 region is CASSPGTSEQYF. Here the CDR3 DNA reads TGTGCCAGCAGCCCCGGGACTTCCGAGCAGTACTTC.